The next 7 T cell receptor beta chains were all read from a single sample in a study of T cell responses to AZD1222 COVID-19 vaccine. Sequencing used immunoSEQ multiplex PCR; TCRdb keeps in-frame clones, though not all of them. Found here are 95,000 to 100,000 clones, over 75% of them singletons; the top ten hold 16%. The source was peripheral blood, collected on day 0 of AZD1222 vaccination. All receptors derive from an adult in good health.

The chain uses TRBV19 and TRBJ2-7; D is possibly TRBD1 (5 bases). Trimming left V 3 bases short and J 4 bases short, with 10 bases between. The germline CDR1 and CDR2 sequences are LNHDA and SQIVND (reference sequence). The CDR3 spans 13 residues. The CDR3 DNA reads TGTGCCAGTAGTATGATATCAGGGTACGAGCAGTACTTC. Encoded protein: CASSMISGYEQYF.

The genes are TRBV5-6 and TRBJ2-7, with D possibly being TRBD2 (6 bases). Germline loops: CDR1 SGHDT, CDR2 YYEEEE. This CDR3 has 19 amino acids. V was cut by 0 bases and J by 0 bases, with 22 bases left in between. The CDR3: CASSLEFNRLGDFSYEQYF. Written as DNA, the CDR3 is TGTGCCAGCAGCTTGGAGTTTAATCGTCTAGGGGACTTCTCCTACGAGCAGTACTTC.

In its sample, this clone was seen once. J is TRBJ1-2 and V is TRBV30; TRBD1 is a possible D gene (5 bases). The V gene lost 4 bases and the J gene lost 8 bases, with 20 bases spanning the gap. The germline gives CDR1 GTSNPN, CDR2 SVGIG (reference sequence). The CDR3 consists of 14 residues. CDR3 region: CAWTPGGIYGGYTF. CDR3 nucleotide sequence: TGTGCCTGGACCCCCGGGGGGATCTATGGGGGCTACACCTTC.

V usage is TRBV5-6 and J usage is TRBJ2-5; TRBD2 aligns across 7 bases. The CDR3 has 14 amino acids. CDR1 and CDR2 from the germline V gene are SGHDT and YYEEEE. The ends lost 6 bases at V and 5 bases at J; junction bases unmatched: 10. The CDR3 nucleotides are TGTGCCAGCAAGGGAAGCGGACTAGTGGAGACCCAGTACTTC. Protein sequence: CASKGSGLVETQYF.

V and J are TRBV5-1 and TRBJ2-3, with D hard to call. V lost 2 bases and J lost 3, with 7 bases in between. The germline V gene has CDR1 SGHRS and CDR2 YFSETQ. This CDR3 has 13 residues. CDR3 sequence: CASSFDSTDTQYF. The CDR3 DNA reads as TGCGCCAGCAGCTTCGACTCTACAGATACGCAGTATTTT.

The CDR3 DNA reads TGTGCCAGCAGCGGCCGACAGGTGTCGAACACTGAAGCTTTCTTT. Protein: CASSGRQVSNTEAFF. The rearrangement uses TRBV6-5 and TRBJ1-1, with D possibly TRBD1 on 6 matching bases. CDR3 length equals 15 residues. Germline V gene sequence: CDR1 MNHEY, CDR2 SVGAGI. Trimming removed 6 bases at V and 1 base at J, with 15 bases between.

Only one count was recorded for this clone. This chain connects TRBV5-6 to TRBJ1-6; maybe TRBD1 (5 bases). The germline V gene has CDR1 SGHDT and CDR2 YYEEEE. Trimming shortened V by 2 bases and J by 7 bases, and 16 bases separated the two germline ends. CDR3 length: 16 residues. The CDR3 sequence: CASSFQGASGNSPLHF. The CDR3 bases are TGTGCCAGCAGCTTTCAAGGGGCTTCGGGGAATTCACCCCTCCACTTT.